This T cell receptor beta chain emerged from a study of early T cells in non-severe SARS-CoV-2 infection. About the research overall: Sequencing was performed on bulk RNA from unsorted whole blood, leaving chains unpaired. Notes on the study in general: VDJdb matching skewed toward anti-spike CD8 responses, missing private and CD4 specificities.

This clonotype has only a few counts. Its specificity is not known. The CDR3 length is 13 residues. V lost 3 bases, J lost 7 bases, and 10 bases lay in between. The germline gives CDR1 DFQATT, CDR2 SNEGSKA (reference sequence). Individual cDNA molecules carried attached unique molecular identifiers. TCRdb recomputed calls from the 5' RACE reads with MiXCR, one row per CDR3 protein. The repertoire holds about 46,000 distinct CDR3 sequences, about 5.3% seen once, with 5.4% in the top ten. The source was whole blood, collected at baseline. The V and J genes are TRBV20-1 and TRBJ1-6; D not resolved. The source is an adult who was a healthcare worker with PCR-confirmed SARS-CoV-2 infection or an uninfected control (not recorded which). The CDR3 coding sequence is TGCAGTGCTAGCACGGAAGAGAATTCACCCCTCCACTTT. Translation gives CSASTEENSPLHF.